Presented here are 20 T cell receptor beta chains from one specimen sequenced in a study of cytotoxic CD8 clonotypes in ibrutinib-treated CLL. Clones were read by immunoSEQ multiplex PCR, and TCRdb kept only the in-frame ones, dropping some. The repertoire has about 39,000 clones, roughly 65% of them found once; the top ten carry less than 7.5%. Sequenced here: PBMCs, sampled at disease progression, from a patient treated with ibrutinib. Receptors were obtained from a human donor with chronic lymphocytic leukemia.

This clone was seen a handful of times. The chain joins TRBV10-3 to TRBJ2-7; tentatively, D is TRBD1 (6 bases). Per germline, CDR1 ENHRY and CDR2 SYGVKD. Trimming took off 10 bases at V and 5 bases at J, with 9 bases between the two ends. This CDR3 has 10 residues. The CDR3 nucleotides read TGTGCCACCGAGGGGGACGAGCAGTACTTC. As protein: CATEGDEQYF.

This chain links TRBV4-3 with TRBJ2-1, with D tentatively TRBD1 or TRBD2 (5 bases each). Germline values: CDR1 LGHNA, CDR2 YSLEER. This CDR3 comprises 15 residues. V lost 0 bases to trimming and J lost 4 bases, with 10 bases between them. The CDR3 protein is CASSQDWDRYNEQFF. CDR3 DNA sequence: TGCGCCAGCAGCCAAGACTGGGACCGATACAATGAGCAGTTCTTC.

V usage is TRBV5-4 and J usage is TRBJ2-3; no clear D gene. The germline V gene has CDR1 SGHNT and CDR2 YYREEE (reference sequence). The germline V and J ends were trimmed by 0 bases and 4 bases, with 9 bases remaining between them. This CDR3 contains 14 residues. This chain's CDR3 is CASSLAGSPDTQYF. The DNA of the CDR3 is TGTGCCAGCAGCTTGGCAGGAAGTCCAGATACGCAGTATTTT.

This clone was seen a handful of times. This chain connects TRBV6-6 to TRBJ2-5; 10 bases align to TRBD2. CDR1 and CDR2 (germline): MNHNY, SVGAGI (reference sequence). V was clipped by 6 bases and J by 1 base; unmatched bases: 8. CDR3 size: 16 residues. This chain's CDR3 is CASRLPGLASQETQYF. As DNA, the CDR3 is TGTGCCAGCAGACTCCCGGGACTAGCGAGCCAAGAGACCCAGTACTTC.

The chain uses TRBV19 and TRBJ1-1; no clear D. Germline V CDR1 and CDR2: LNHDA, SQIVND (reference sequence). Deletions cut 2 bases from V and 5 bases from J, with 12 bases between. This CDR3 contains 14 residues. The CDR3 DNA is TGTGCCAGTAGTATACGCACGCTTTATACTGAAGCTTTCTTT. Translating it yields CASSIRTLYTEAFF.

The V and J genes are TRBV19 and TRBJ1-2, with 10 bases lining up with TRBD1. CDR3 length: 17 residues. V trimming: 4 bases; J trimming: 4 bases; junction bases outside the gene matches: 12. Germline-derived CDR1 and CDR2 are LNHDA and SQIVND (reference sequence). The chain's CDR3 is CASSRGDTGTGAYGYTF. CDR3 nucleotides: TGTGCCAGTAGTAGGGGAGATACCGGGACAGGGGCCTATGGCTACACCTTC.

The CDR3 spells CASSLRASGESETQYF. The CDR3 region has the DNA TGTGCCAGCAGCTTACGGGCATCTGGGGAGTCAGAGACCCAGTACTTC. The genes are TRBV11-3 and TRBJ2-5; tentative D call: TRBD2 (5 bases). V was cut by 2 bases and J by 4 bases, with 17 bases left in between. The length of the CDR3 is 16 residues. The germline gives CDR1 SGHNT, CDR2 YENEEA.

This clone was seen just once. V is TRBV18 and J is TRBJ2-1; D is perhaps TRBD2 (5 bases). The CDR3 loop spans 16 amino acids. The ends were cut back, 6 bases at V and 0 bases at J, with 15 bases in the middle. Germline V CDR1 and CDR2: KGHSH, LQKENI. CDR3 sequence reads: CASSLIGGSSYNEQFF. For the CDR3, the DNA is TGTGCCAGCTCCCTTATAGGAGGTAGCTCCTACAATGAGCAGTTCTTC.

CDR3 sequence: CASSLNVGDQPQHF. The CDR3 nucleotides read TGTGCCAGCAGCTTAAATGTTGGGGATCAGCCCCAGCATTTT. The chain employs TRBV7-9 and TRBJ1-5; D not certain. CDR1 is SEHNR and CDR2 is FQNEAQ in the germline V gene (reference sequence). There are 14 residues in the CDR3. V lost 2 bases and J lost 5, with 10 bases in between.

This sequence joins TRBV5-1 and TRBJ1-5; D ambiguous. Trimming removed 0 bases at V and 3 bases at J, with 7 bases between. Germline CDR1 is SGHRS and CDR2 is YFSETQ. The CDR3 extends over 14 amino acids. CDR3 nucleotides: TGCGCCAGCAGCTTGGAAGGGTTCAATCAGCCCCAGCATTTT. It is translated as CASSLEGFNQPQHF.

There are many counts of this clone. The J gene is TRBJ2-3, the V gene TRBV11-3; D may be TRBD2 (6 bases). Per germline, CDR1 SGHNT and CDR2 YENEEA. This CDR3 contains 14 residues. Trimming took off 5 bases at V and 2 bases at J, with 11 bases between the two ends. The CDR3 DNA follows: TGTGCCAGCAGCCCGCGGGACCTCACAGATACGCAGTATTTT. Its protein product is CASSPRDLTDTQYF.

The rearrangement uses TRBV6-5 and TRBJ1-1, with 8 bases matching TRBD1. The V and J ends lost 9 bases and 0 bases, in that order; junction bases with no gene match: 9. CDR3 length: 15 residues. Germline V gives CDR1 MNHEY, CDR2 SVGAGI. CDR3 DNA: TGTGCCAGTTTCTTGGGACAGGCCATGAACACTGAAGCTTTCTTT. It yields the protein CASFLGQAMNTEAFF.

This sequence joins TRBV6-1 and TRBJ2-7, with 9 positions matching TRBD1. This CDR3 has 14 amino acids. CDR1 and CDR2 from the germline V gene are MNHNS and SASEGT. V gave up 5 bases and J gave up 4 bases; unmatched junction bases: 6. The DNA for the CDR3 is TGTGCCAGCAGTTGGGGACAGGGTTATTACGAGCAGTACTTC. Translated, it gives CASSWGQGYYEQYF.

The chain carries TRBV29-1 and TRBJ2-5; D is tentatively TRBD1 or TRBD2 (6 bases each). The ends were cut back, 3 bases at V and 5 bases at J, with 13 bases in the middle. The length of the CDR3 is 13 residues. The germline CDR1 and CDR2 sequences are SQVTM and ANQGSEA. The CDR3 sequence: CSVDRGGRETQYF. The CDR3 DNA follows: TGCAGCGTTGACAGAGGGGGGCGGGAGACCCAGTACTTC.

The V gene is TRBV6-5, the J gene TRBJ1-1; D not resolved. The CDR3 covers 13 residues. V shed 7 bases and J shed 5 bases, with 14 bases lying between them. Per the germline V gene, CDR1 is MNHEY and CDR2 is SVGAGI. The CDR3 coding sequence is TGTGCCAGCAAGGCAGGTGGACTGACTGAAGCTTTCTTT. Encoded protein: CASKAGGLTEAFF.

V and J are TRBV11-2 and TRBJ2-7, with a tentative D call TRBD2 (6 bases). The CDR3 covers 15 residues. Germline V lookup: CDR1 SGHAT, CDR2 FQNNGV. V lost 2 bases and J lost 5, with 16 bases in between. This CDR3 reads CASSLSPGLLHEQYF. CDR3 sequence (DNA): TGTGCCAGCAGCTTAAGTCCGGGACTCCTCCACGAGCAGTACTTC.

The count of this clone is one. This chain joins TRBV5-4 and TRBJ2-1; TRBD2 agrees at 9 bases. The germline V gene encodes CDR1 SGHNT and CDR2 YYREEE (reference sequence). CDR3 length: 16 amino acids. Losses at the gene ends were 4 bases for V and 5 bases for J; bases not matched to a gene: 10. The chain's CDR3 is CASSGVSGSRDNEQFF. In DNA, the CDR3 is TGTGCCAGCAGCGGGGTTAGCGGGAGTCGGGACAATGAGCAGTTCTTC.

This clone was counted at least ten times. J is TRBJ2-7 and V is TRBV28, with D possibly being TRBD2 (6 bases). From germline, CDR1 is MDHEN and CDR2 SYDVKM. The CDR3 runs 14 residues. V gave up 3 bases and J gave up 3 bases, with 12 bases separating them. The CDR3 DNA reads TGTGCCAGCAGTTTCGGGGGAATAGACTACGAGCAGTACTTC. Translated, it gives CASSFGGIDYEQYF.

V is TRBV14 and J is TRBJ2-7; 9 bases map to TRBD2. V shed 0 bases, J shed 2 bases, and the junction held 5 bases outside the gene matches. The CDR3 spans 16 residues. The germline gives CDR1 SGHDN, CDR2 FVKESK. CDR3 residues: CASSQDDLAGPYEQYF. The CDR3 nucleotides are TGTGCCAGCAGCCAAGATGACCTAGCGGGACCCTACGAGCAGTACTTC.

CDR3 nucleotide sequence: TGTGCCATCAGTGGGGGACAGGGGTTGGATGAGCAGTTCTTC. It is translated as CAISGGQGLDEQFF. This chain connects TRBV10-3 to TRBJ2-1; 10 bases are a match to TRBD1. V shed 4 bases and J 8 bases; nucleotides not matched to a gene: 5. The CDR3 has 14 residues. Per the germline V gene, CDR1 is ENHRY and CDR2 is SYGVKD.